This T cell receptor (beta chain) is from a study of T cell responses to AZD1222 COVID-19 vaccine. The germline V gene has CDR1 MNHEY and CDR2 SVGAGI. This CDR3 contains 13 residues. The V gene lost 0 bases and the J gene lost 6 bases, with 8 bases spanning the gap. Clones were read by immunoSEQ multiplex PCR, and TCRdb kept only the in-frame ones, dropping some. The sample includes 90,000 to 150,000 clones, approximately 90% of them seen just once. V is TRBV6-5 and J is TRBJ1-1; D not resolved. The sample consisted of peripheral blood, taken on day 0 of AZD1222 vaccination. The TCR originated in an adult in good health. The CDR3 DNA reads as TGTGCCAGCAGTTACTCCTTCCGCGCTGAAGCTTTCTTT. Translation: CASSYSFRAEAFF.